The TCR beta chain under discussion was sequenced for a study of blood T cell repertoires in COVID-19. About the research overall: Both acute and convalescent COVID-19 samples were obtained from the United States, Italy and Spain.

The method was immunoSEQ multiplex PCR; TCRdb's version includes in-frame clones alone and lacks a portion of them. The sample has some 350,000 clones, about 90% seen once. Germline CDR1 LNHDA, CDR2 SQIVND (reference sequence). This CDR3 spans 13 amino acids. Trimming removed 6 bases from V and 4 bases from J; junction bases left unmatched: 5. It was during active infection that Seattle patients were enrolled and then longitudinally followed. The sample taken for sequencing was peripheral blood. This rearrangement joins TRBV19 to TRBJ2-5, with 7 bases matching TRBD1. The receptor's source is a woman in her 70s with COVID-19, enrolled during active disease. This CDR3 reads CASSVQGRETQYF. DNA of the CDR3: TGTGCCAGTAGCGTACAGGGGCGAGAGACCCAGTACTTC. Drawing the rest from reference TRBV19 and TRBJ2-5, the complete variable domain is DGGITQSPKYLFRKEGQNVTLSCEQNLNHDAMYWYRQDPGQGLRLIYYSQIVNDFQKGDIAEGYSVSREKKESFPLTVTSAQKNPTAFYLCASSVQGRETQYFGPGTRLLVL.